The clone carrying this T cell receptor (beta chain) was counted at least ten times. The entry originates in a study of read filtering for tumor transcriptome and immune sequencing. The germline V gene encodes CDR1 MNHNS and CDR2 SASEGT. This CDR3 comprises 15 residues. V lost 4 bases, J lost 1 base, and 3 bases stayed unmatched. From 350 to 500 ng of RNA, a library with molecular barcoded alpha/delta and beta/gamma adaptors was made. TCRdb reprocessed the reads via MiXCR and lists one record per CDR3 protein. The data hold 30,000 to 35,000 distinct CDR3 sequences, with 18% observed a single time. The origin of this receptor is a donor aged 40 or older with multiple myeloma. Sequenced sample: a population of CD138-negative cells sorted from bone marrow. The chain carries TRBV6-1 and TRBJ2-3, with TRBD1 matching 9 bases. The CDR3 is CASSVWTGGTDTQYF. CDR3 nucleotide sequence: TGTGCCAGCAGTGTGTGGACAGGGGGCACAGATACGCAGTATTTT.